Listed below are T cell receptor beta chains from one sample, sequenced in a study of T-cell memory formation after mild COVID-19. TCRdb itself ran the 5' RACE reads through MiXCR, one entry per CDR3 protein. Among about 150,000 distinct CDR3 sequences, 10% to 15% were seen once, and the ten largest hold roughly 3.4%. The sequenced material came from PBMCs or a T cell subset sorted from them (not recorded which). These receptors all come from a man aged 18 to 30 who had mild COVID-19 (a few samples of this study predate the infection). Cell type and time point are not known. The CDR3 runs from the conserved cysteine through the conserved F or W. D genes are given only for firm matches. Clone size is not always given. Where it is, it says once, few, many or a class for expanded clones.

j_gene	d_gene	v_gene	abundance	CDR3nt	CDR3aa
TRBJ1-2	TRBD1	TRBV18	once	TGTGCCAGCTCCCGTATGACAGGGGAGCGTGGCTACACCTTC	CASSRMTGERGYTF
TRBJ1-6	TRBD1	TRBV12-3/TRBV12-4	few	TGTGCCAGCAGTCGCGGGGGACAGGGGCTCGGGGGGTCACCCCTCCACTTT	CASSRGGQGLGGSPLHF
TRBJ2-7	-	TRBV7-7	-	TGTGCCAGCAGCTTAGGCCTCTCCTACGAGCAGTACTTC	CASSLGLSYEQYF
TRBJ1-1	-	TRBV5-6	-	TGTGCCAGCAGCCCAGGCAGGGCGCAGGGGAGGTTATTT	CASSPGRAQGRLF
TRBJ2-2	-	TRBV12-3/TRBV12-4	few	TGTGCCAGCAGCCCTCCCCGGGCCGAGCTGTTTTTT	CASSPPRAELFF
TRBJ1-6	-	TRBV27	many	TGTGCCAGCACGGATTCACCCCTCCACTTT	CASTDSPLHF
TRBJ2-3	-	TRBV20-1	many	TGCAGTGCCACCGGGGGGCCGTGGGCAGATACGCAGTATTTT	CSATGGPWADTQYF
TRBJ2-7	-	TRBV5-1	many	TGCGCCAGCAGCTACCTCCCAGTGGAAGGTAACGAGCAGTACTTC	CASSYLPVEGNEQYF
TRBJ2-3	-	TRBV6-5	few	TGTGCCAGCAGTTCAAGGGCCGGGGTCACAGATACGCAGTATTTT	CASSSRAGVTDTQYF
TRBJ1-6	TRBD1	TRBV10-3	-	TGTGCCATCAGTGAGGGGACAGGGGGATCACCCCTCCACTTT	CAISEGTGGSPLHF
TRBJ1-5	-	TRBV19	few	TGTGCCAGTGGAGGGTATCAGCCCCAGCATTTT	CASGGYQPQHF
TRBJ2-1	TRBD2	TRBV4-2	many	TGTGCCAGCAGCCTCCAGCGGGGGAACAATGAGCAGTTCTTC	CASSLQRGNNEQFF
TRBJ2-1	-	TRBV7-2	few	TGTGCCATTGGGGGGAGCCTCTACAATGAGCAGTTCTTC	CAIGGSLYNEQFF
TRBJ1-2	-	TRBV4-1	-	TGCGCCAGCAGCCAAGAAAGGATGGGCGGCTACACCTTC	CASSQERMGGYTF
TRBJ1-2	-	TRBV6-2/TRBV6-3	-	TGTGCCAGCACGGACCGTAACTATGGCTACACCTTC	CASTDRNYGYTF
TRBJ2-6	TRBD2	TRBV12-3/TRBV12-4	-	TGTGCCAGCAGCGGACTAGCGGGGAACTCTGGGGCCAACGTCCTGACTTTC	CASSGLAGNSGANVLTF
TRBJ1-5	-	TRBV12-3/TRBV12-4	-	TGTGCCAGCAGTTTAGGGGCAGATTGGGGTCAGCCCCAGCATTTT	CASSLGADWGQPQHF
TRBJ2-1	-	TRBV10-3	few	TGTGCCACCACGACTGGGTCCTACAATGAGCAGTTCTTC	CATTTGSYNEQFF